This TCR beta chain was identified in a study of post-analysis software for immune sequencing data. Study context: Relapsing-remitting, secondary progressive and progressive-relapsing forms made up the multiple sclerosis disease courses. Study conclusions and caveats: Higher frequency in patients than in controls was seen for roughly five TRBV segments, with TRBV5-6, TRBV5-1 and TRBV20-1 among them.

This CDR3 spans 15 amino acids. J lost 9 bases, V lost 7 bases, and 8 bases had no gene match. A word on this clonotype: The antigen remains undetermined.

Presence of unique molecular identifiers characterized the TCR beta cDNA libraries. TCRdb used MiXCR to reprocess the PCR reads, holding one entry per CDR3 protein. The sample yields hundreds of thousands of distinct CDR3 sequences, around 53% seen once. The sample comprised blood. V gene TRBV12-3 or TRBV12-4 combines with J gene TRBJ2-1; 14 bases map to TRBD2. The TCR sequence derives from a girl under 18 with multiple sclerosis. CDR3: CASIRLAGGPGEQFF. The CDR3 DNA reads TGTGCCAGCATTCGACTAGCGGGGGGGCCCGGTGAGCAGTTCTTC.